This entry is about one T cell receptor (beta chain). This could be a read error, since a much larger clone is one nucleotide away. MiXCR, applied by TCRdb to the reads, yields one record per CDR3 protein. The sample lists 200,000 to 300,000 distinct CDR3 sequences, about 28% occurring once. This CDR3 is 18 amino acids long. Germline V CDR1 and CDR2: SEHNR, FQNEAQ (reference sequence). The sample originates from a study of kidney transplant recipient with SARS-CoV-2 infection. This sequence was found in a male patient between 25 and 39 years old who had COVID-19 and was a kidney transplant recipient. A share of the T cells may be of graft donor origin. This chain joins TRBV7-9 and TRBJ2-4; D may be TRBD1 (7 bases). The J call may not be correct, given that the DNA end is closer to TRBJ2-1. The sequencing used a blood sample, collected at baseline and on day 111 from a kidney transplant recipient. For the CDR3, the DNA is TGTGCCAGCAGCTGGGCCCCGCGAAGGCAGGGGGGCTCCCATGAGCAGTTCTTC. It translates to CASSWAPRRQGGSHEQFF.